A single sample gave rise to the 30 T cell receptor beta chains below, sequenced in a study of T cells in tuberculosis. The protocol was immunoSEQ multiplex PCR, while the TCRdb copy is restricted to in-frame clones and leaves out a portion. Among about 35,000 clones, around 90% were seen once, and the ten largest hold roughly 7.7%. Sequenced input: PBMCs. The source is a donor aged 10-29 years with latent tuberculosis or without tuberculosis infection. Some clones in this sample may be carry-over from other donors' samples.

The chain is built from TRBV4-2 and TRBJ2-3, with 12 bases identical to TRBD2. The CDR3 runs to 19 residues. Germline trimming cut 1 base from V and 0 bases from J; bases unmatched to any gene: 8. CDR1 is LGHNA, CDR2 YNFKEQ, per germline. The CDR3 spells CASSQGGALAGGSTDTQYF. The CDR3 region has the DNA TGTGCCAGCAGCCAAGGAGGGGCACTAGCGGGGGGTAGCACAGATACGCAGTATTTT.

The chain couples TRBV4-1 to TRBJ2-1; maybe TRBD2 (5 bases). The CDR3 totals 19 residues. Trimming shortened V by 0 bases and J by 0 bases, and 18 bases separated the two germline ends. Germline loops: CDR1 MGHRA, CDR2 YSYEKL. In DNA form, the CDR3 reads TGCGCCAGCAGCCAAGATTCGGGGTTCGACTTGAACTCCTACAATGAGCAGTTCTTC. The encoded protein is CASSQDSGFDLNSYNEQFF.

This chain connects TRBV2 to TRBJ1-2, with 8 bases lining up with TRBD1. V was clipped by 6 bases and J by 5 bases; unmatched bases: 11. Germline loops: CDR1 SNHLY, CDR2 FYNNEI. The CDR3 sequence is 15 residues long. The CDR3 sequence is CASSGIQGVEYGYTF. For the CDR3, the DNA is TGTGCCAGCAGCGGGATACAGGGGGTAGAATATGGCTACACCTTC.

The chain is built from TRBV4-1 and TRBJ1-2; D unresolved. The CDR3 totals 12 residues. The V gene's germline CDR1 is MGHRA and CDR2 YSYEKL. V was trimmed by 2 bases and J by 13 bases, leaving 14 bases between them. DNA of the CDR3: TGCGCCAGCAGCCAAAGGCCAGAGGGTTTCACCTTC. Amino acids: CASSQRPEGFTF.

The genes are TRBV5-5 and TRBJ1-1, with D uncertain. V shed 1 base and J shed 0 bases, with 7 bases lying between them. Germline V lookup: CDR1 SGHKS, CDR2 YYEKEE (reference sequence). This CDR3 is built from 14 residues. The CDR3 is CASSLSDMNTEAFF. CDR3 bases: TGTGCCAGCAGCTTGAGCGATATGAACACTGAAGCTTTCTTT.

The rearrangement joins TRBV4-1 to TRBJ2-7; D might be TRBD1 (5 bases). Germline V gene data show CDR1 as MGHRA and CDR2 as YSYEKL. This CDR3 is built from 15 residues. Trimming took 5 bases from V and 0 from J, leaving 14 bases between them. In DNA form, the CDR3 reads TGCGCCAGCAGCGGCAGGGCAGGAGTCTCCTACGAGCAGTACTTC. Amino acids: CASSGRAGVSYEQYF.

The rearrangement joins TRBV27 to TRBJ1-1; D is possibly TRBD1 (6 bases). This CDR3 spans 13 amino acids. V dropped 2 bases and J dropped 2 bases, with 6 bases sitting between them. The V gene's germline CDR1 is MNHEY and CDR2 SMNVEV (reference sequence). The chain's CDR3 is CASSLGGNTEAFF. The CDR3 DNA reads TGTGCCAGCAGTTTAGGGGGCAACACTGAAGCTTTCTTT.

This rearrangement joins TRBV11-2 to TRBJ1-2; the match to TRBD1 covers 7 bases. Germline V gene lookup returns CDR1 SGHAT and CDR2 FQNNGV. J lost 9 bases, V lost 5 bases, and 6 bases had no gene match. The CDR3 is 12 amino acids. CDR3: CASSPGGKSYTF. The CDR3 nucleotides read TGTGCCAGCAGCCCAGGGGGGAAGAGCTACACCTTC.

CDR3 in amino acids: CASSYTRTSGLLSSYNEQFF. CDR3 bases: TGCGCCAGCAGCTACACAAGGACTAGCGGCCTTCTGAGCTCCTACAATGAGCAGTTCTTC. The chain carries TRBV5-1 and TRBJ2-1; 10 bases align to TRBD2. This CDR3 is 20 amino acids long. The V and J ends lost 3 bases and 0 bases, in that order; junction bases with no gene match: 15. CDR1 and CDR2 (germline): SGHRS, YFSETQ.

As DNA, the CDR3 is TGTGCCAGCGGACACCTGAACACTGAAGCTTTCTTT. Protein product: CASGHLNTEAFF. The V and J genes are TRBV27 and TRBJ1-1; D perhaps matches TRBD1 (5 bases). Germline lookup yields CDR1 MNHEY and CDR2 SMNVEV (reference sequence). This CDR3 contains 12 residues. Trimming took 8 bases from V and 0 from J, leaving 7 bases between them.

This chain connects TRBV10-3 to TRBJ1-1; possible D gene TRBD1, 5 bases. Germline V CDR1 and CDR2: ENHRY, SYGVKD. The CDR3 runs to 14 residues. Trimming shortened V by 4 bases and J by 6 bases, and 15 bases separated the two germline ends. Written as DNA, the CDR3 is TGTGCCATCAGTGTAGGAGGGGCCGGGCCTGAAGCTTTCTTT. Translation: CAISVGGAGPEAFF.

The chain links TRBV5-1 to TRBJ2-1; 7 nucleotides agree with TRBD2. Germline CDR1 SGHRS, CDR2 YFSETQ. CDR3 length equals 16 residues. V lost 3 bases and J lost 2; bases outside the gene matches: 8. This CDR3 is CASSSFSGSTYNEQFF. CDR3 nucleotides: TGCGCCAGCAGCTCGTTTAGCGGGTCTACCTACAATGAGCAGTTCTTC.

The V gene is TRBV7-2, the J gene TRBJ2-1; D might be TRBD1 (5 bases). Germline values: CDR1 SGHTA, CDR2 FQGNSA. The CDR3 is made up of 13 amino acids. Trimming shortened V by 2 bases and J by 7 bases, and 9 bases separated the two germline ends. The CDR3 DNA reads as TGTGCCAGCAGCTTATTCTCAGGGAATGAGCAGTTCTTC. Its protein is CASSLFSGNEQFF.

This clone was counted once. CDR3 sequence reads: CASSAQLAANYNEQFF. The DNA of the CDR3 is TGCGCCAGCAGCGCGCAACTAGCGGCGAATTACAATGAGCAGTTCTTC. This sequence joins TRBV5-1 and TRBJ2-1; 8 bases are shared with TRBD2. J was trimmed by 4 bases and V by 4 bases; bases with no gene match: 10. The CDR3 runs 16 residues. From germline, CDR1 is SGHRS and CDR2 YFSETQ.

V usage is TRBV5-1 and J usage is TRBJ1-4; D gene ambiguous. There are 14 residues in the CDR3. Between the trimmed V and J ends, which lost 0 bases and 6 bases, there was a span of 9 bases. Germline CDR1 and CDR2: SGHRS and YFSETQ. Written as DNA, the CDR3 is TGCGCCAGCAGCTTGGAGGGAGACGATGAAAAACTGTTTTTT. Protein product: CASSLEGDDEKLFF.

V and J are TRBV19 and TRBJ1-2, with a tentative D call TRBD1 (6 bases). Germline V gives CDR1 LNHDA, CDR2 SQIVND (reference sequence). This CDR3 is 15 amino acids long. V was pared by 0 bases and J by 4 bases, with 12 bases between. The CDR3 nucleotides are TGTGCCAGTAGTATAGACCGGGGGGCCACCTATGGCTACACCTTC. This sequence encodes CASSIDRGATYGYTF. Full variable domain (outside the CDR3, taken from reference TRBV19 and TRBJ1-2): DGGITQSPKYLFRKEGQNVTLSCEQNLNHDAMYWYRQDPGQGLRLIYYSQIVNDFQKGDIAEGYSVSREKKESFPLTVTSAQKNPTAFYLCASSIDRGATYGYTFGSGTRLTVV.

This chain connects TRBV19 to TRBJ2-1, with 12 bases matching TRBD1. J gave up 4 bases and V 4 bases, and 2 bases lay outside the gene matches. Germline-derived CDR1 and CDR2 are LNHDA and SQIVND (reference sequence). The CDR3 totals 15 residues. CDR3 sequence reads: CASSRDRGLYNEQFF. CDR3 sequence (DNA): TGTGCCAGTAGTAGGGACAGGGGGCTTTACAATGAGCAGTTCTTC. Supplemented by reference TRBV19 and TRBJ2-1, the full variable domain reads DGGITQSPKYLFRKEGQNVTLSCEQNLNHDAMYWYRQDPGQGLRLIYYSQIVNDFQKGDIAEGYSVSREKKESFPLTVTSAQKNPTAFYLCASSRDRGLYNEQFFGPGTRLTVL.

This chain uses TRBV28 with TRBJ2-1, with 10 bases identical to TRBD2. The CDR3 length is 15 residues. The V segment lost 5 bases and the J segment 7 bases; nucleotides outside the gene matches: 8. The germline V gene has CDR1 MDHEN and CDR2 SYDVKM. CDR3 sequence: CASSGSGRGLNEQFF. Here the CDR3 DNA reads TGTGCCAGCAGTGGAAGCGGGAGGGGATTGAATGAGCAGTTCTTC.

This chain links TRBV29-1 with TRBJ2-1; the match to TRBD2 covers 9 bases. Germline V gene lookup returns CDR1 SQVTM and CDR2 ANQGSEA. There are 14 residues in the CDR3. The trim removed 2 bases at V and 8 bases at J, leaving 7 bases unmatched. The CDR3 DNA follows: TGCAGCGTTGAACGCGGGAGGGCCGCGGATGAGCAGTTCTTC. It specifies CSVERGRAADEQFF.

The V gene is TRBV27, the J gene TRBJ1-2; D unresolved. V was shortened by 0 bases and J by 0 bases, with 5 bases between the two germline ends. The CDR3 covers 14 residues. CDR1 and CDR2 (germline): MNHEY, SMNVEV (reference sequence). In DNA form, the CDR3 reads TGTGCCAGCAGTTTATCGCAGACTAACTATGGCTACACCTTC. The encoded protein is CASSLSQTNYGYTF.

The V and J genes are TRBV5-4 and TRBJ2-7; D is perhaps TRBD2 (6 bases). This CDR3 is 14 amino acids long. Trimming cost V 2 bases and J 2 bases, with 11 bases left between them. Per germline, CDR1 SGHNT and CDR2 YYREEE (reference sequence). The CDR3 region has the DNA TGTGCCAGCAGCTTCGGCGGGGAAACCTACGAGCAGTACTTC. Protein: CASSFGGETYEQYF. Full variable domain (rest looked up from reference TRBV5-4 and TRBJ2-7): ETGVTQSPTHLIKTRGQQVTLRCSSQSGHNTVSWYQQALGQGPQFIFQYYREEENGRGNFPPRFSGLQFPNYSSELNVNALELDDSALYLCASSFGGETYEQYFGPGTRLTVT.

The V and J genes are TRBV2 and TRBJ1-2; possible D gene TRBD1, 5 bases. The CDR3 length is 13 residues. Germline V gene data show CDR1 as SNHLY and CDR2 as FYNNEI. Trimming pared 7 bases from V and 2 bases from J, leaving 11 bases between. The CDR3 DNA sequence: TGTGCCAGCACCCAACAGGTGAACTATGGCTACACCTTC. It translates to CASTQQVNYGYTF.

The V and J genes are TRBV6-5 and TRBJ1-2; 9 positions match TRBD1. CDR1 and CDR2 (germline): MNHEY, SVGAGI. CDR3 length: 12 residues. V lost 11 bases and J lost 5; bases outside the gene matches: 6. CDR3 coding DNA: TGTGCCTCCTGGGGGACAGGGTATGGCTACACCTTC. It is translated as CASWGTGYGYTF.

The J gene is TRBJ1-1, the V gene TRBV19; possible D gene TRBD1, 6 bases. The length of the CDR3 is 15 residues. V lost 4 bases to trimming and J lost 1 base, with 13 bases between them. Germline CDR1 and CDR2: LNHDA and SQIVND (reference sequence). Here the CDR3 DNA reads TGTGCCAGTAGTACCCCGGACAGAAAGAACACTGAAGCTTTCTTT. Its translation is CASSTPDRKNTEAFF.

The V and J genes are TRBV5-1 and TRBJ1-2, with TRBD1 as a possible D gene (5 bases). CDR3 length: 15 amino acids. Germline V lookup: CDR1 SGHRS, CDR2 YFSETQ. The ends were cut back, 4 bases at V and 4 bases at J, with 17 bases in the middle. The CDR3 DNA follows: TGCGCCAGCAGCGCCTCCACGACAGCCAGCTATGGCTACACCTTC. Its translation is CASSASTTASYGYTF.

This chain uses TRBV18 with TRBJ1-2, with 7 bases identical to TRBD1. This CDR3 is 16 amino acids long. V lost 3 bases and J lost 0; bases outside the gene matches: 7. Per germline, CDR1 KGHSH and CDR2 LQKENI. The CDR3 reads CASSPLQGGANYGYTF. DNA of the CDR3: TGTGCCAGCTCACCTCTTCAGGGGGGAGCTAACTATGGCTACACCTTC.

This rearrangement joins TRBV4-2 to TRBJ1-1; weak D call: TRBD1 (5 bases). This CDR3 region has 16 residues. Trimming removed 0 bases at V and 3 bases at J, with 14 bases between. The germline CDR1 and CDR2 sequences are LGHNA and YNFKEQ. As DNA, the CDR3 is TGTGCCAGCAGCCAAGATGGGGCAGACTCATACACTGAAGCTTTCTTT. Translation gives CASSQDGADSYTEAFF.

The V and J genes are TRBV5-8 and TRBJ2-1; possibly TRBD1 for D (5 bases). V lost 0 bases and J 2 bases, leaving 9 bases between the germline ends. Germline V lookup: CDR1 SGHTS, CDR2 YDEGEE. CDR3 size: 15 residues. The DNA of the CDR3 is TGTGCCAGCAGCTTGGGCAGGGTGACCTACAATGAGCAGTTCTTC. It yields the protein CASSLGRVTYNEQFF.

The J gene is TRBJ2-7, the V gene TRBV4-2; 8 bases align to TRBD2. The germline CDR1 and CDR2 sequences are LGHNA and YNFKEQ. This CDR3 is built from 15 residues. The J segment lost 3 bases and the V segment lost 0 bases, leaving 4 bases of the junction unmatched. The CDR3 spells CASSQDVGLGYEQYF. The CDR3, as DNA: TGTGCCAGCAGCCAAGATGTGGGACTAGGCTACGAGCAGTACTTC.

The rearrangement links TRBV7-9 to TRBJ2-7; 10 nucleotides align to TRBD1. The CDR3 contains 15 residues. Germline V gene sequence: CDR1 SEHNR, CDR2 FQNEAQ (reference sequence). V gave up 4 bases and J gave up 5 bases; unmatched junction bases: 8. For the CDR3, the DNA is TGTGCCAGCAGCTCCCGGGACAGGGGAACCCACGAGCAGTACTTC. Translation: CASSSRDRGTHEQYF.